Given below is one T cell receptor beta chain in context. The sample comes from a study of blood T cell repertoires in COVID-19. Trimming stripped 2 bases from V and 1 base from J, with 10 bases between. Per germline, CDR1 SGHTA and CDR2 FQGTGA. There are 15 residues in the CDR3. Sequencing was performed with immunoSEQ multiplex PCR; in TCRdb, only in-frame clones are kept and a portion is missing. The data hold under 400,000 clones, with 90% observed a single time. The sample was peripheral blood. V usage is TRBV7-3 and J usage is TRBJ2-3, with a weak D call TRBD1 (6 bases). The source is a man between 18 and 35 years old with active or convalescent COVID-19. The CDR3 region has the DNA TGTGCCAGCAGCTTACCTCCAGGGGGCACAGATACGCAGTATTTT. This encodes CASSLPPGGTDTQYF.